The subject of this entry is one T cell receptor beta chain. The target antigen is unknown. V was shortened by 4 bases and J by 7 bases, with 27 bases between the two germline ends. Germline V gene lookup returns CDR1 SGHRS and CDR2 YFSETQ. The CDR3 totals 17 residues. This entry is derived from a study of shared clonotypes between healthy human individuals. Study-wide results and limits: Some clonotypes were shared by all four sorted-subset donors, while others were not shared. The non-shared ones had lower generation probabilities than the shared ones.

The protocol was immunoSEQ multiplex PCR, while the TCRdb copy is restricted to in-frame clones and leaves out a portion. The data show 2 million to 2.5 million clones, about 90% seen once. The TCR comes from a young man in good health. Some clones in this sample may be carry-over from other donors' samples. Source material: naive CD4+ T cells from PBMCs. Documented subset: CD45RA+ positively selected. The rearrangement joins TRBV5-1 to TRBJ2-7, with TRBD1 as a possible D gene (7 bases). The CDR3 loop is CASSLTLGGTVAREQYF. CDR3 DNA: TGCGCCAGCAGCCTAACGTTGGGCGGGACAGTAGCAAGGGAGCAGTACTTC.